Here is one T cell receptor beta chain with its context. Sequence at one end of the junction differs from germline and may be a read error. These data are taken from a study of T cells in Graves' hyperthyroidism and ophthalmopathy. TCR beta CDR3 region amplification was performed from RNA transcripts. Researchers ran a first-round RT-PCR on the TCR CDR3 using the HTBI primer set. TCRdb recomputed calls from the multiplex PCR reads with MiXCR, one row per CDR3 protein. The data hold a few hundred thousand distinct CDR3 sequences, with around 20% observed a single time. Used for diagnoses were clinical symptoms, serum thyroxine and TRAb, thyroid ultrasound and orbital computed tomography. This sample holds PBMCs from approximately 9 ml fresh peripheral blood. This CDR3 comprises 16 residues.

The sequencing input was blood. J is TRBJ2-4 and V is TRBV12-3 or TRBV12-4, with D possibly TRBD1 on 6 matching bases. This receptor was taken from a man in his late teens or twenties with Graves' hyperthyroidism. The chain's CDR3 is CASSLAHRDTKNIQYF. Written as DNA, the CDR3 is TGTGCCAGCAGCTTAGCGCACAGGGATACCAAAAACATTCAGTACTTC.